The rows below give T cell receptor beta chains drawn from one sample of a study of CD8+ T cells in alopecia areata. The method was immunoSEQ multiplex PCR; TCRdb's version includes in-frame clones alone and lacks a portion of them. The table shows 100,000 or so clones, with almost 60% occurring only once. Sequenced material: CD8+ T cells sorted from blood, taken between weeks 55 and 65, from a patient treated with tofacitinib. These receptors originate from a human donor with alopecia areata. The CDR3 runs from the conserved cysteine through the conserved F or W. Fields, in order: V gene, J gene, CDR3 length, CDR3 protein.

TRBV5-6	TRBJ2-5	18	CASSLARWRQDRMGTQYF
TRBV5-1	TRBJ2-7	13	CASSLETSYEQYF
TRBV5-6	TRBJ2-7	13	CASGQGITYEQYF
TRBV4-1	TRBJ1-5	15	CASSQAGSFNQPQHF
TRBV4-2	TRBJ2-2	16	CASSPVVGARAGELFF
TRBV4-1	TRBJ2-3	13	CASSQEPGDTQYF
TRBV5-6	TRBJ2-7	12	CASSRTSGEQYF
TRBV18	TRBJ2-1	18	CASSTGTSGDLSYNEQFF
TRBV7-9	TRBJ1-2	14	CASSRIGLDYGYTF
TRBV29-1	TRBJ1-2	12	CSVEDWTGTLSF
TRBV14	TRBJ2-5	15	CASSQPWTGQETQYF
TRBV18	-	12	CASSSESYEQYF
TRBV12-5	TRBJ2-7	13	CASGPDGAYEQYF
TRBV30	TRBJ2-1	14	CAWSSTSGHNEQFF
TRBV30	TRBJ1-1	15	CAWSKDPGFNTEAFF
TRBV7-3	TRBJ1-1	13	CASSFGTGTEAFF
TRBV6-5	TRBJ1-5	14	CASRGGESNQPQHF
TRBV2	TRBJ1-5	15	CASSGGQGHNQPQHF
TRBV27	TRBJ2-1	14	CASSPEGVYNEQFF
TRBV5-6	TRBJ1-2	15	CASSLAGGSHYGYTF
TRBV6-5	TRBJ2-5	12	CASSYSSETQYF
TRBV7-9	TRBJ2-3	15	CASSSTSESTDTQYF
TRBV29-1	TRBJ1-1	14	CSVARVGMNTEAFF
TRBV18	TRBJ2-1	16	CASSLSAEGAYNEQFF
TRBV27	TRBJ1-2	13	CASSSRGSYGYTF
TRBV14	TRBJ1-3	16	CASSQEGGNSGNTIYF
TRBV27	TRBJ1-5	12	CASSLGGQPQHF
TRBV7-9	TRBJ2-7	14	CASSPGTGVYEQYF
TRBV2	TRBJ2-4	18	CASSGSWSRGIAKNIQYF
TRBV19	TRBJ2-6	14	CASSWVAGANVLTF
TRBV4-1	TRBJ1-2	14	CASSQETGNYGYTF
TRBV6-5	TRBJ1-2	13	CAIKTGGYYGYTF